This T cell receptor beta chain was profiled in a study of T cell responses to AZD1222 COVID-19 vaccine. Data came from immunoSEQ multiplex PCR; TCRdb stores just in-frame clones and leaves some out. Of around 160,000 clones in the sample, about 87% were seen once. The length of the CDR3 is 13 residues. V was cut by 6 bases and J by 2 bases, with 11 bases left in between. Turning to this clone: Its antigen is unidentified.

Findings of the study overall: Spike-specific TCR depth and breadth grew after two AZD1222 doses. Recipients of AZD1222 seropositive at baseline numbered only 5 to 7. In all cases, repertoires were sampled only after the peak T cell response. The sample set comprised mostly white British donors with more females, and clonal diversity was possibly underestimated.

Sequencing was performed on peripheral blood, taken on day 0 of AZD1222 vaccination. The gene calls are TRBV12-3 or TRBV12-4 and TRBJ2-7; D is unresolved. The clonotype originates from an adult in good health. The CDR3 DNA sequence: TGTGCCAGCAGCCCCACGGATCCCTACGAGCAGTACTTC. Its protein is CASSPTDPYEQYF.